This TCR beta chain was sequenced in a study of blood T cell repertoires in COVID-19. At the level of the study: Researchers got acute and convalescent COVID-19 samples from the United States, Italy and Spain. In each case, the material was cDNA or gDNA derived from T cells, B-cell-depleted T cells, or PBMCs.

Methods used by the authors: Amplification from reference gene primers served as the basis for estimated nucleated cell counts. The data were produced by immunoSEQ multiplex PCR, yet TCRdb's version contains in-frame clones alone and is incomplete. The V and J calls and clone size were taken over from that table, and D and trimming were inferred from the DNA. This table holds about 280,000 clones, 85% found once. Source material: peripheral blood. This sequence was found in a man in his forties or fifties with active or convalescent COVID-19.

DNA of the CDR3: TGTGCCAGCAGCCCTGGGGGGGACACTGAAGCTTTCTTT. Its protein product is CASSPGGDTEAFF. The chain carries TRBV7-3 and TRBJ1-1, with a tentative D call TRBD1 (5 bases). Germline V lookup: CDR1 SGHTA, CDR2 FQGTGA. This CDR3 has 13 residues. V was trimmed by 5 bases and J by 3 bases, leaving 10 bases between them.